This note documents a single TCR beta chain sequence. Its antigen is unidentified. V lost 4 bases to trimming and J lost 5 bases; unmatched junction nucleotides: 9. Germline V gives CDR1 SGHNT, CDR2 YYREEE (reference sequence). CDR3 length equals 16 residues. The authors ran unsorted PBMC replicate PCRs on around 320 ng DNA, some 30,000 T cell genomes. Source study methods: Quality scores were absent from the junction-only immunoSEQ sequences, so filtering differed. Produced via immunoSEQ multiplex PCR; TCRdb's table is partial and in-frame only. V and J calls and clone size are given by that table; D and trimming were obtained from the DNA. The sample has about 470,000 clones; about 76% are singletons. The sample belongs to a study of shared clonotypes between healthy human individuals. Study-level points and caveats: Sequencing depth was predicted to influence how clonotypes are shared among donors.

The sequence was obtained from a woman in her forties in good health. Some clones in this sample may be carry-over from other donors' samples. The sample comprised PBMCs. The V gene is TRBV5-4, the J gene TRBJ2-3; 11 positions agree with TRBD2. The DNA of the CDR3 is TGTGCCAGCAGCGCCCGTCTAGCGGGAGGAGGAGATACGCAGTATTTT. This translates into CASSARLAGGGDTQYF.